These 10 T cell receptor beta chains originate from one sample sequenced in a study of Graves' ophthalmopathy and Graves' hyperthyroidism. Amplification from RNA transcripts yielded the TCR beta CDR3 regions. After a first-round RT-PCR with HTBI primers, a second-round multiplex PCR was run. TCRdb itself ran the multiplex PCR reads through MiXCR, one entry per CDR3 protein. Here the sample spans around 170,000 distinct CDR3 sequences, approximately 38% being singletons. Input material: peripheral blood. The receptors were sampled from a woman aged 40 to 50 with Graves' ophthalmopathy.

This clonotype was picked up one time. The V call is TRBV6-5, the J call TRBJ1-1; weak D call: TRBD1 (5 bases). Trimming cost V 0 bases and J 11 bases, with 25 bases left between them. The CDR3 runs 17 residues. Germline lookup yields CDR1 MNHEY and CDR2 SVGAGI. In DNA form, the CDR3 reads TGTGCCAGCAGTTACTCGATCACGGTCGGGGGTGAATGGGGTGCTTTCTTT. Translating it yields CASSYSITVGGEWGAFF.

In this sample, this clonotype turned up a few times. The chain is built from TRBV12-3 or TRBV12-4 and TRBJ1-2; D ambiguous. There are 16 residues in the CDR3. V was trimmed by 6 bases and J by 6 bases, leaving 23 bases between them. The CDR3 protein is CASSRRGGSGVDGYTF. The CDR3 DNA follows: TGTGCCAGCAGCCGGCGGGGAGGCAGCGGAGTCGATGGCTACACCTTC.

The sample holds a few counts of this clonotype. The V gene is TRBV7-2, the J gene TRBJ2-5, with D hard to call. This CDR3 is built from 13 residues. The ends were cut back, 1 base at V and 7 bases at J, with 10 bases in the middle. CDR1 SGHTA and CDR2 FQGNSA come from the germline V gene. CDR3 sequence (DNA): TGTGCCAGCAGCTTAGGAACAGCAGGGACCCAGTACTTC. As protein: CASSLGTAGTQYF. Using reference TRBV7-2 and TRBJ2-5 for the parts outside the CDR3, the full variable domain is GAGVSQSPSNKVTEKGKDVELRCDPISGHTALYWYRQSLGQGLEFLIYFQGNSAPDKSGLPSDRFSAERTGGSVSTLTIQRTQQEDSAVYLCASSLGTAGTQYFGPGTRLLVL.

V gene TRBV11-2 combines with J gene TRBJ2-6; 9 nucleotides agree with TRBD1. This CDR3 is built from 18 residues. CDR1 and CDR2 (germline): SGHAT, FQNNGV. Germline trimming cut 1 base from V and 0 bases from J; bases unmatched to any gene: 4. The CDR3 region has the DNA TGTGCCAGCAGCTTAGTGGGACAGGGATACTCTGGGGCCAACGTCCTGACTTTC. It yields the protein CASSLVGQGYSGANVLTF.

The chain carries TRBV7-3 and TRBJ1-1; D gene ambiguous. The CDR3 consists of 13 residues. Trimming cost V 0 bases and J 5 bases, with 7 bases left between them. The germline gives CDR1 SGHTA, CDR2 FQGTGA. The DNA for the CDR3 is TGTGCCAGCAGCTTAACGATCTTGACTGAAGCTTTCTTT. Its protein product is CASSLTILTEAFF.

This clonotype was seen ten or more times. V gene TRBV7-3 combines with J gene TRBJ2-5; unclear D gene. The length of the CDR3 is 14 residues. Germline V CDR1 and CDR2: SGHTA, FQGTGA. The V end lost 5 bases, the J end lost 5 bases, and 15 bases lay between the germline ends. The CDR3 here is CASSLNRVTETQYF. The CDR3 region has the DNA TGTGCCAGCAGCCTAAATAGAGTCACGGAGACCCAGTACTTC.

This clonotype occurred many times. The J gene is TRBJ1-2, the V gene TRBV18; tentatively, D is TRBD1 (5 bases). The CDR3 spans 13 residues. In germline, CDR1 is KGHSH, CDR2 LQKENI. Trimming cost V 4 bases and J 3 bases, with 9 bases left between them. The CDR3 protein is CASSLRVDYGYTF. CDR3 bases: TGTGCCAGCTCACTCAGGGTTGACTATGGCTACACCTTC. The full variable domain, its missing parts supplied by reference TRBV18 and TRBJ1-2, is NAGVMQNPRHLVRRRGQEARLRCSPMKGHSHVYWYRQLPEEGLKFMVYLQKENIIDESGMPKERFSAEFPKEGPSILRIQQVVRGDSAAYFCASSLRVDYGYTFGSGTRLTVV.

The rearrangement joins TRBV7-2 to TRBJ2-5; the match to TRBD2 covers 8 bases. This CDR3 has 15 amino acids. The trim removed 5 bases at V and 2 bases at J, leaving 7 bases unmatched. Germline values: CDR1 SGHTA, CDR2 FQGNSA. In nucleotides, the CDR3 is TGTGCCAGCAGCCAAGGCGGGAGGCAACAAGAGACCCAGTACTTC. This codes for CASSQGGRQQETQYF.

The chain recombines TRBV12-3 or TRBV12-4 with TRBJ1-1; D ambiguous. The V end was cut by 2 bases, the J end by 9 bases, with 16 bases between. The CDR3 consists of 14 residues. For the CDR3, the DNA is TGTGCCAGCAGTTTACAGAGAGGAAGGACTAAAGCTTTCTTT. Its translation is CASSLQRGRTKAFF.

This clonotype was recorded at least ten times. The CDR3 DNA reads as TGCAGCGTTGTACAAATCGGAGAGACCCAGTACTTC. Protein: CSVVQIGETQYF. The chain recombines TRBV29-1 with TRBJ2-5; no definite D call. Germline V gene sequence: CDR1 SQVTM, CDR2 ANQGSEA. The CDR3 is 12 amino acids. V was trimmed by 4 bases and J by 4 bases, leaving 10 bases between them.